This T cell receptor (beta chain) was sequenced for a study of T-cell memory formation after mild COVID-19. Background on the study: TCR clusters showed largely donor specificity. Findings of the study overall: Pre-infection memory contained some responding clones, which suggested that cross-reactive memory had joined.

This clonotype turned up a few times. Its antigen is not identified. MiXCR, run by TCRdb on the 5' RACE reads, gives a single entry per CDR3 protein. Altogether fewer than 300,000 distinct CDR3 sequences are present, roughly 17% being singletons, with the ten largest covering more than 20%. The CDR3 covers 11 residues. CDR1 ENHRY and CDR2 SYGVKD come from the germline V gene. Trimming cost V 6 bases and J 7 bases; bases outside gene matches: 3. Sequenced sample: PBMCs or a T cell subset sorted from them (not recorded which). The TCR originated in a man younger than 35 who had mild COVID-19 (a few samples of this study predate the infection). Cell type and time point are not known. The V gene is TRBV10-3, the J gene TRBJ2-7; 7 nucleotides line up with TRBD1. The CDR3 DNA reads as TGTGCCATCAGGACAGGGACAGAGCAGTACTTC. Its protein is CAIRTGTEQYF.